This entry lists 29 T cell receptor beta chains sequenced from one sample in a study of cytomegalovirus exposure and HLA in healthy donors. The PCR contained 60 Vbeta and 13 Jbeta primers. The data were produced by immunoSEQ multiplex PCR, yet TCRdb's version contains in-frame clones alone and is incomplete. Here the sample spans more than 150,000 clones, 84% being singletons. Sequenced: PBMCs. The receptors here all came from a boy younger than 10 in good health and CMV-seronegative.

The chain carries TRBV7-9 and TRBJ2-7; TRBD2 agrees at 11 bases. CDR3 length: 18 amino acids. V was pared by 5 bases and J by 2 bases, with 14 bases of the junction left unmatched. Germline assignment: CDR1 SEHNR and CDR2 FQNEAQ (reference sequence). For the CDR3, the DNA is TGTGCCAGCAGCCAAATTAGACTAGCGGGAAGGACTGCCTACGAGCAGTACTTC. Translation: CASSQIRLAGRTAYEQYF.

The chain carries TRBV28 and TRBJ2-1; the match to TRBD1 covers 8 bases. J gave up 5 bases and V 6 bases, and 3 bases lay outside the gene matches. The CDR3 consists of 13 residues. The germline gives CDR1 MDHEN, CDR2 SYDVKM. The CDR3, as DNA: TGTGCCAGCAGGCAGGGGGCGAACAATGAGCAGTTCTTC. Translated, it gives CASRQGANNEQFF.

This rearrangement joins TRBV6-5 to TRBJ1-3; TRBD1 aligns across 7 bases. Trimming removed 5 bases from V and 5 bases from J; junction bases left unmatched: 6. The CDR3 covers 14 residues. Germline CDR1 is MNHEY and CDR2 is SVGAGI. The CDR3, as DNA: TGTGCCAGCAGTCCAGGGGGGCCGCGAAACACCATATATTTT. As protein: CASSPGGPRNTIYF.

The chain couples TRBV21-1 to TRBJ2-3; the tabulated D call, TRBD2, remains unverified against the DNA. TRBV21-1 constitutes a pseudogene. The CDR3 covers 13 residues. The CDR3 DNA follows: TGTGCCAGCAGCATGACTCACACAGATACGCAGTATTTT. This codes for CASSMTHTDTQYF.

The sample holds a few counts of this clone. The chain couples TRBV30 to TRBJ1-4; D might be TRBD1 (5 bases). Per the germline V gene, CDR1 is GTSNPN and CDR2 is SVGIG (reference sequence). V lost 3 bases and J 4 bases, leaving 12 bases between the germline ends. The CDR3 totals 14 residues. CDR3 coding DNA: TGTGCCTGGAGCCCCCGGGGGGGTAATGAAAAACTGTTTTTT. Translating it yields CAWSPRGGNEKLFF.

The rearrangement links TRBV7-9 to TRBJ2-3, with D perhaps matching TRBD2 (7 bases). The CDR3 consists of 16 residues. In germline, CDR1 is SEHNR, CDR2 FQNEAQ (reference sequence). V was cut by 1 base and J by 4 bases, with 15 bases left in between. CDR3 in amino acids: CASSLGGAGAADTQYF. The CDR3, as DNA: TGTGCCAGCAGCTTAGGGGGGGCGGGAGCGGCAGATACGCAGTATTTT. The entire variable domain, with the rest obtained from reference TRBV7-9 and TRBJ2-3, is as follows: DTGVSQNPRHKITKRGQNVTFRCDPISEHNRLYWYRQTLGQGPEFLTYFQNEAQLEKSRLLSDRFSAERPKGSFSTLEIQRTEQGDSAMYLCASSLGGAGAADTQYFGPGTRLTVL.

This clone was recorded a few times. The chain uses TRBV2 and TRBJ2-1, with D perhaps TRBD2 (5 bases). Trimming pared 7 bases from V and 4 bases from J, leaving 17 bases between. The CDR3 loop spans 15 amino acids. Per germline, CDR1 SNHLY and CDR2 FYNNEI. CDR3 sequence: CASKSGPGVYNEQFF. The DNA for the CDR3 is TGTGCCAGCAAGAGCGGCCCCGGGGTATACAATGAGCAGTTCTTC.

The J gene is TRBJ2-3, the V gene TRBV28; 8 nucleotides line up with TRBD1. CDR3 length: 16 amino acids. Trimming at V came to 6 bases and at J to 3 bases, leaving 11 bases not matched to a gene. Looked up from germline, CDR1 is MDHEN and CDR2 is SYDVKM. The DNA for the CDR3 is TGTGCCAGCAGGACCCCGACAGGGGCGGGAACAGATACGCAGTATTTT. Its protein is CASRTPTGAGTDTQYF.

This sequence joins TRBV5-1 and TRBJ1-1, with a weak D call TRBD1 (5 bases). CDR3 length: 13 residues. CDR1 is SGHRS and CDR2 is YFSETQ in the germline V gene. V gave up 4 bases and J gave up 1 base, with 8 bases separating them. The CDR3 loop is CASSRGGNTEAFF. In nucleotides, the CDR3 is TGCGCCAGCAGCCGGGGGGGGAACACTGAAGCTTTCTTT.

The rearrangement uses TRBV29-1 and TRBJ1-2; D unresolved. Between the trimmed V and J ends, which lost 7 bases and 2 bases, there was a span of 11 bases. Germline V gene lookup returns CDR1 SQVTM and CDR2 ANQGSEA. There are 12 residues in the CDR3. The CDR3 region is CSADRENYGYTF. The CDR3 bases are TGCAGCGCCGACCGGGAAAACTATGGCTACACCTTC.

The chain links TRBV9 to TRBJ2-5; 9 nucleotides agree with TRBD1. V lost 4 bases to trimming and J lost 5 bases; unmatched junction nucleotides: 6. CDR1 and CDR2 from the germline V gene are SGDLS and YYNGEE. This CDR3 is built from 14 residues. CDR3 sequence: CASSPQGAGETQYF. The CDR3, as DNA: TGTGCCAGCAGCCCACAGGGGGCCGGGGAGACCCAGTACTTC.

This chain joins TRBV20-1 and TRBJ2-3; D gene uncertain. The ends were cut back, 3 bases at V and 4 bases at J, with 5 bases in the middle. The CDR3 covers 11 residues. CDR1 and CDR2 (germline): DFQATT, SNEGSKA (reference sequence). The CDR3 region has the DNA TGCAGTGCTAGTTCTCCAGATACGCAGTATTTT. Translated, it gives CSASSPDTQYF.

The chain recombines TRBV5-8 with TRBJ2-3, with 7 bases aligning to TRBD1. The germline V gene encodes CDR1 SGHTS and CDR2 YDEGEE. This CDR3 comprises 14 residues. Losses at the gene ends were 4 bases for V and 4 bases for J; bases not matched to a gene: 6. CDR3 bases: TGTGCCAGCAGCAGGCACAGGGGAGCAGATACGCAGTATTTT. It yields the protein CASSRHRGADTQYF.

The chain uses TRBV4-1 and TRBJ1-2; the match to TRBD1 covers 7 bases. J lost 6 bases, V lost 3 bases, and 7 bases had no gene match. This CDR3 has 14 amino acids. The germline V gene has CDR1 MGHRA and CDR2 YSYEKL. CDR3 in DNA: TGCGCCAGCAGCCAGGGACAGTGGGGCGATGGCTACACCTTC. It specifies CASSQGQWGDGYTF.

The chain uses TRBV7-9 and TRBJ2-2; TRBD2 agrees at 12 bases. The CDR3 is 16 amino acids. The germline V gene has CDR1 SEHNR and CDR2 FQNEAQ (reference sequence). Trimming took 5 bases from V and 4 from J; bases not matched to a gene: 5. CDR3 residues: CASSRLAGDGTGELFF. The CDR3 DNA reads TGTGCCAGCAGCAGACTAGCGGGAGATGGCACCGGGGAGCTGTTTTTT.

V and J are TRBV14 and TRBJ2-2; D may be TRBD2 (7 bases). V lost 0 bases, J lost 4 bases, and 15 bases lay in between. This CDR3 has 17 amino acids. Germline V CDR1 and CDR2: SGHDN, FVKESK. CDR3 DNA: TGTGCCAGCAGCCAAGAAATGGGGGGGCTGAGCACCGGGGAGCTGTTTTTT. It specifies CASSQEMGGLSTGELFF.

V gene TRBV6-5 combines with J gene TRBJ2-4; a possible D gene is TRBD2 (6 bases). This CDR3 contains 13 residues. The germline V and J ends were trimmed by 5 bases and 7 bases, with 12 bases remaining between them. Looked up from germline, CDR1 is MNHEY and CDR2 is SVGAGI. The CDR3 sequence is CASSNQGTNIQYF. The CDR3 coding sequence is TGTGCCAGCAGTAACCAAGGGACTAACATTCAGTACTTC.

This chain joins TRBV19 and TRBJ2-3; TRBD2 matches at 7 bases. Unmatched junction bases numbered 8, after V lost 4 bases and J lost 4 bases. CDR3 length: 15 residues. Germline lookup yields CDR1 LNHDA and CDR2 SQIVND (reference sequence). In nucleotides, the CDR3 is TGTGCCAGTAGTAGGTTGCGGGAGAGTCCAGATACGCAGTATTTT. It encodes CASSRLRESPDTQYF.

The J gene is TRBJ2-1, the V gene TRBV30; TRBD1 agrees at 8 bases. The CDR3 length is 15 residues. V lost 3 bases to trimming and J lost 8 bases; unmatched junction nucleotides: 12. Germline V gene lookup returns CDR1 GTSNPN and CDR2 SVGIG (reference sequence). The DNA for the CDR3 is TGTGCCTGGAGCGTTCTGGGCAGGGGGCAGGATGAGCAGTTCTTC. Protein: CAWSVLGRGQDEQFF.

The chain recombines TRBV5-4 with TRBJ2-2; D not certain. Per the germline V gene, CDR1 is SGHNT and CDR2 is YYREEE (reference sequence). The CDR3 sequence is 12 residues long. V shed 3 bases and J shed 4 bases, with 4 bases lying between them. Here the CDR3 DNA reads TGTGCCAGCAGCTCCATCACCGGGGAGCTGTTTTTT. Amino acids: CASSSITGELFF.

The chain has TRBV15 and TRBJ2-7; TRBD2 aligns across 9 bases. This CDR3 comprises 18 residues. The J segment lost 7 bases and the V segment lost 0 bases, leaving 16 bases of the junction unmatched. Germline V gives CDR1 LNHNV, CDR2 YYDKDF (reference sequence). The DNA for the CDR3 is TGTGCCACCAGCAGAGATGGCTTCGGGGCGGGAGGGCCGGGAGAGCAGTACTTC. It is translated as CATSRDGFGAGGPGEQYF.

CDR3 protein: CASSPGASTDTQYF. DNA of the CDR3: TGTGCCAGCTCACCGGGAGCGAGCACAGATACGCAGTATTTT. The V gene is TRBV18, the J gene TRBJ2-3; D is possibly TRBD2 (5 bases). Per the germline V gene, CDR1 is KGHSH and CDR2 is LQKENI. This CDR3 region has 14 residues. V lost 3 bases and J lost 0, with 7 bases in between. The complete variable domain, with remaining parts taken from reference TRBV18 and TRBJ2-3, reads NAGVMQNPRHLVRRRGQEARLRCSPMKGHSHVYWYRQLPEEGLKFMVYLQKENIIDESGMPKERFSAEFPKEGPSILRIQQVVRGDSAAYFCASSPGASTDTQYFGPGTRLTVL.

This chain connects TRBV7-6 to TRBJ2-7; 8 nucleotides align to TRBD1. CDR3 length: 19 residues. CDR1 and CDR2 (germline): SGHVS, FNYEAQ. The V gene end was trimmed by 4 bases and the J gene end by 0 bases; junction bases not matched to a gene: 17. CDR3 sequence reads: CASSSPAGTGHSGSYEQYF. The CDR3, as DNA: TGTGCCAGCAGCTCGCCCGCCGGGACAGGTCATAGCGGCTCCTACGAGCAGTACTTC.

Note on this clone: Other DNA sequences within the sample encode an identical CDR3. This chain links TRBV27 with TRBJ1-3; maybe TRBD1 (6 bases). Trimming shortened V by 4 bases and J by 2 bases, and 15 bases separated the two germline ends. From germline, CDR1 is MNHEY and CDR2 SMNVEV (reference sequence). The CDR3 is made up of 16 amino acids. The CDR3 reads CASSSMTGLPGNTIYF. CDR3 DNA sequence: TGTGCCAGCAGTTCGATGACAGGCCTACCTGGAAACACCATATATTTT.

Remarks on this clone: Sequence at one end of the junction differs from germline and may be a read error. The chain links TRBV28 to TRBJ1-1; 11 bases are a match to TRBD1. This CDR3 spans 18 amino acids. Germline lookup yields CDR1 MDHEN and CDR2 SYDVKM. The chain's CDR3 is CASRLSGGQGAFGTEAFF. The CDR3 nucleotides are TGTGCCAGCAGGTTATCGGGCGGACAGGGGGCCTTTGGGACTGAAGCTTTCTTT.

A remark on this clone: The junction shows a germline mismatch at one end, possibly a read error. The V gene is TRBV7-7, the J gene TRBJ2-2; weak D call: TRBD1 (6 bases). Germline V gene sequence: CDR1 SSHAT, CDR2 FNYEAQ (reference sequence). This CDR3 has 13 residues. The CDR3: CASSRDNIGELFF. The CDR3 DNA is TGTGCTAGCAGCCGGGACAACATCGGGGAGCTGTTTTTT. The full variable domain, in which reference TRBV7-7 and TRBJ2-2 provide the parts outside the CDR3, is GAGVSQSPRYKVTKRGQDVTLRCDPISSHATLYWYQQALGQGPEFLTYFNYEAQPDKSGLPSDRFSAERPEGSISTLTIQRTEQRDSAMYRCASSRDNIGELFFGEGSRLTVL.

The V call is TRBV14, the J call TRBJ1-3; D not resolved. The CDR3 extends over 15 amino acids. V lost 2 bases to trimming and J lost 0 bases, with 8 bases between them. Germline CDR1 reads SGHDN; CDR2 reads FVKESK. The CDR3 DNA reads TGTGCCAGCAGCCAACTGCGGAGCTCTGGAAACACCATATATTTT. Residues: CASSQLRSSGNTIYF.

The rearrangement uses TRBV4-2 and TRBJ2-2, with D possibly being TRBD2 (6 bases). Germline assignment: CDR1 LGHNA and CDR2 YNFKEQ. V lost 4 bases and J 5 bases, leaving 8 bases between the germline ends. CDR3 length equals 13 residues. The CDR3 loop reads CASSRAGTGELFF. The CDR3 DNA reads as TGTGCCAGCAGCCGGGCGGGGACCGGGGAGCTGTTTTTT.

The J gene is TRBJ2-3, the V gene TRBV5-4, with a tentative D call TRBD1 (6 bases). The germline CDR1 and CDR2 sequences are SGHNT and YYREEE (reference sequence). The CDR3 sequence is 15 residues long. Trimming took 4 bases from V and 2 from J, leaving 14 bases between them. The CDR3 DNA is TGTGCCAGCAGCAAAGGGACATCTCTCACAGATACGCAGTATTTT. Amino acids: CASSKGTSLTDTQYF.